These 28 T cell receptor beta chains were all obtained from the same sample, sequenced in a study of T cells in Graves' hyperthyroidism and ophthalmopathy. TCR beta CDR3 sequences were amplified from RNA transcripts. During a first-round RT-PCR of the TCR CDR3, the HTBI primer set was used. A single record per CDR3 protein comes from TCRdb applying MiXCR to the multiplex PCR reads. The sample has more than 500,000 distinct CDR3 sequences, over 12% seen once. Sequencing was carried out using blood. The receptors originated from a woman in her 40s with Graves' ophthalmopathy.

This clonotype appeared many times. The J gene is TRBJ2-7, the V gene TRBV6-2 or TRBV6-3, with TRBD1 as a possible D gene (5 bases). The CDR3 loop spans 16 amino acids. Germline V lookup: CDR1 MNHEY, CDR2 SVGEGT. V dropped 0 bases and J dropped 4 bases, with 16 bases sitting between them. CDR3 sequence reads: CASSYSLKGKEYEQYF. DNA for the CDR3: TGTGCCAGCAGTTACTCGTTAAAGGGGAAGGAGTACGAGCAGTACTTC.

This clonotype was counted many times. The CDR3 nucleotides are TGTGCCAGCAGGCCGGGACAGAACTATGGCTACACCTTC. Amino acids: CASRPGQNYGYTF. The genes are TRBV6-5 and TRBJ1-2, with 7 bases fitting TRBD1. This CDR3 is 13 amino acids long. Germline loops: CDR1 MNHEY, CDR2 SVGAGI. Unmatched junction bases numbered 3, after V lost 6 bases and J lost 2 bases.

This clonotype was counted ten times or more. CDR3 DNA sequence: TGTGCCAGCAAAAACGGGGGGGTCAATCAGCCCCAGCATTTT. Protein product: CASKNGGVNQPQHF. J is TRBJ1-5 and V is TRBV6-2 or TRBV6-3, with D perhaps matching TRBD1 (5 bases). The V gene lost 7 bases and the J gene lost 3 bases, with 13 bases spanning the gap. The germline V gene encodes CDR1 MNHEY and CDR2 SVGEGT. The CDR3 runs to 14 residues.

This clonotype was seen more than once but under ten times. This chain joins TRBV4-3 and TRBJ2-2, with 8 bases identical to TRBD2. J gave up 2 bases and V 1 base, and 6 bases lay outside the gene matches. Looked up from germline, CDR1 is LGHNA and CDR2 is YSLEER. The CDR3 sequence is 17 residues long. CDR3 protein: CASSQAVAGGNTGELFF. The CDR3, as DNA: TGCGCCAGCAGCCAAGCAGTGGCGGGAGGAAACACCGGGGAGCTGTTTTTT.

The chain uses TRBV12-3 or TRBV12-4 and TRBJ1-5; D gene ambiguous. The CDR3 runs 14 residues. Trimming shortened V by 6 bases and J by 0 bases, and 9 bases separated the two germline ends. CDR3 region: CASRRAYSNQPQHF. CDR3 nucleotides: TGTGCCAGCAGGCGGGCATATAGCAATCAGCCCCAGCATTTT.

In its sample, this clonotype was seen many times. The V gene is TRBV6-5, the J gene TRBJ1-1, with TRBD1 matching 7 bases. The germline gives CDR1 MNHEY, CDR2 SVGAGI. CDR3 length equals 12 residues. V lost 7 bases and J lost 8; bases outside the gene matches: 7. CDR3 region: CASKFGGQEAFF. CDR3 in DNA: TGTGCCAGCAAGTTTGGGGGACAGGAAGCTTTCTTT.

This clonotype appeared many times. For the CDR3, the DNA is TGTGCCAGCAGCTTAGTTCCCGGGGGGGAGCAGTACTTC. Its protein product is CASSLVPGGEQYF. The chain has TRBV7-9 and TRBJ2-7; 7 nucleotides align to TRBD2. The trim removed 1 base at V and 7 bases at J, leaving 4 bases unmatched. Germline CDR1 SEHNR, CDR2 FQNEAQ (reference sequence). This CDR3 comprises 13 residues.

In this sample, this clonotype turned up many times. The gene calls are TRBV7-9 and TRBJ1-1, with D tentatively TRBD1 (6 bases). Germline CDR1 and CDR2: SEHNR and FQNEAQ (reference sequence). The V end was cut by 5 bases, the J end by 1 base, with 11 bases between. CDR3 length: 14 residues. As DNA, the CDR3 is TGTGCCAGCAGCCCAGGGACATCGAACACTGAAGCTTTCTTT. Translating gives CASSPGTSNTEAFF.

The chain joins TRBV19 to TRBJ2-3; no firm D call. The CDR3 totals 14 residues. Trimming left V 3 bases short and J 4 bases short, with 11 bases between. Germline V lookup: CDR1 LNHDA, CDR2 SQIVND (reference sequence). CDR3 sequence reads: CASSISLTADTQYF. The CDR3 region has the DNA TGTGCCAGTAGTATCTCCCTCACGGCAGATACGCAGTATTTT.

This clonotype was detected ten times or more. V is TRBV12-5 and J is TRBJ2-2; TRBD2 might be the D (5 bases). Germline V gene data show CDR1 as LGHNT and CDR2 as FRNRAP. Trimming pared 6 bases from V and 6 bases from J, leaving 8 bases between. CDR3 size: 12 residues. The DNA of the CDR3 is TGTGCTAGTGGGAGGGCGGCCGGGGAGCTGTTTTTT. Protein product: CASGRAAGELFF.

About this clonotype: A junction boundary mismatches the germline segment, possibly from a read error. The chain employs TRBV7-3 and TRBJ1-5; no firm D call. CDR3 size: 13 residues. Germline values: CDR1 SGHTA, CDR2 FQGTGA. The CDR3 reads CASSQVVGQPQHF. The CDR3, as DNA: TGCGCCAGCAGCCAAGTTGTCGGACAGCCCCAGCATTTT.

This clonotype was counted many times. The V gene is TRBV28, the J gene TRBJ2-7, with 8 bases identical to TRBD2. In germline, CDR1 is MDHEN, CDR2 SYDVKM. After removal of 3 bases from V and 4 bases from J, the junction contained 2 bases not matched to a gene. The CDR3 runs to 13 residues. The CDR3 DNA reads TGTGCCAGCAGTTTCACTAGCGGATACGAGCAGTACTTC. Its protein product is CASSFTSGYEQYF.

The rearrangement links TRBV20-1 to TRBJ2-7; TRBD2 matches at 9 bases. V was clipped by 3 bases and J by 4 bases; unmatched bases: 10. CDR3 length: 15 residues. In germline, CDR1 is DFQATT, CDR2 SNEGSKA (reference sequence). CDR3 sequence reads: CSARNSGSDPYEQYF. DNA for the CDR3: TGCAGTGCTAGGAATAGCGGGAGCGACCCGTACGAGCAGTACTTC.

J is TRBJ2-5 and V is TRBV20-1; TRBD2 aligns across 7 bases. V trimming: 5 bases; J trimming: 5 bases; junction bases outside the gene matches: 14. The germline CDR1 and CDR2 sequences are DFQATT and SNEGSKA (reference sequence). The length of the CDR3 is 15 residues. CDR3 sequence reads: CSAETRAGVHETQYF. CDR3 in DNA: TGCAGTGCTGAGACTAGGGCGGGAGTCCACGAGACCCAGTACTTC.

Only one count was recorded for this clonotype. The chain couples TRBV12-3 or TRBV12-4 to TRBJ2-7, with 13 nucleotides matching TRBD2. CDR3 length: 14 residues. V lost 8 bases to trimming and J lost 4 bases; unmatched junction nucleotides: 5. For the CDR3, the DNA is TGTGCCAGCCGGACTAGCGGGAGTCTGTACGAGCAGTACTTC. Translation: CASRTSGSLYEQYF.

The CDR3 reads CASSQLGSSNQPQHF. The CDR3 coding sequence is TGCGCCAGCAGCCAACTAGGCAGCAGCAATCAGCCCCAGCATTTT. V is TRBV4-1 and J is TRBJ1-5, with D hard to call. Trimming removed 2 bases from V and 1 base from J, with 9 bases in between. Germline V gives CDR1 MGHRA, CDR2 YSYEKL. CDR3 length: 15 residues.

This clonotype was counted at least ten times. This rearrangement joins TRBV28 to TRBJ1-2; 10 nucleotides line up with TRBD1. Looked up from germline, CDR1 is MDHEN and CDR2 is SYDVKM. Trimming took 6 bases from V and 8 from J; bases not matched to a gene: 15. CDR3 length: 16 residues. CDR3 sequence reads: CASRPGQGLRSEGYTF. The CDR3 coding sequence is TGTGCCAGCAGGCCGGGACAGGGGTTAAGAAGTGAGGGCTACACCTTC.

In this sample, this clonotype turned up many times. The chain carries TRBV20-1 and TRBJ1-2, with D tentatively TRBD1 (5 bases). Germline V gives CDR1 DFQATT, CDR2 SNEGSKA (reference sequence). V lost 2 bases and J lost 4, with 11 bases in between. This CDR3 is 13 amino acids long. The CDR3 sequence is CSARPGQSYGYTF. The CDR3 DNA is TGCAGTGCTAGACCGGGGCAGTCCTATGGCTACACCTTC.

In this sample, this clonotype turned up many times. This chain links TRBV11-2 with TRBJ1-2; no clear D. The CDR3 has 16 residues. V was pared by 5 bases and J by 6 bases, with 22 bases between. Germline V gene data show CDR1 as SGHAT and CDR2 as FQNNGV. In nucleotides, the CDR3 is TGTGCCAGCAGCCCTTTTATCACACCGACGAGCAATGGCTACACCTTC. Residues: CASSPFITPTSNGYTF.

About this clonotype itself: A read error may be the cause here, since a much bigger clone is one base away. The chain recombines TRBV28 with TRBJ1-1; no firm D call. V lost 6 bases to trimming and J lost 11 bases, with 22 bases between them. The CDR3 extends over 14 amino acids. CDR1 and CDR2 (germline): MDHEN, SYDVKM. CDR3 sequence reads: CASSHGPRLSGAFF. The CDR3, as DNA: TGTGCCAGCAGCCATGGACCCCGGCTCTCTGGGGCTTTCTTT. Together with reference TRBV28 and TRBJ1-1, the CDR3 gives the full variable domain: DVKVTQSSRYLVKRTGEKVFLECVQDMDHENMFWYRQDPGLGLRLIYFSYDVKMKEKGDIPEGYSVSREKKERFSLILESASTNQTSMYLCASSHGPRLSGAFFGQGTRLTVV.

This clonotype was seen ten or more times. The CDR3 is CASSYSAGLQETQYF. The CDR3 bases are TGTGCCAGCAGTTACTCGGCAGGGCTTCAAGAGACCCAGTACTTC. V is TRBV6-5 and J is TRBJ2-5; a weak D match, TRBD1 (5 bases). This CDR3 spans 15 amino acids. Between the trimmed V and J ends, which lost 0 bases and 2 bases, there was a span of 10 bases. Germline V gene data show CDR1 as MNHEY and CDR2 as SVGAGI.

This clonotype occurred many times. The V call is TRBV6-2 or TRBV6-3, the J call TRBJ1-2; D remains ambiguous. Germline lookup yields CDR1 MNHEY and CDR2 SVGEGT. V lost 6 bases and J 0 bases, leaving 14 bases between the germline ends. CDR3 length equals 15 residues. The CDR3 is CASSTDATSNYGYTF. The CDR3 DNA reads TGTGCCAGCAGCACCGACGCGACCTCTAACTATGGCTACACCTTC.

This clonotype was counted many times. The rearrangement links TRBV6-5 to TRBJ2-5; TRBD1 aligns across 7 bases. The J segment lost 5 bases and the V segment lost 0 bases, leaving 6 bases of the junction unmatched. The CDR3 is made up of 15 amino acids. Germline V lookup: CDR1 MNHEY, CDR2 SVGAGI. CDR3 amino acids: CASSYSSTGRETQYF. The CDR3 nucleotides read TGTGCCAGCAGTTACTCATCGACAGGGCGGGAGACCCAGTACTTC.

This clonotype was detected many times. V is TRBV7-9 and J is TRBJ1-2; D is uncertain. CDR1 is SEHNR, CDR2 FQNEAQ, per germline (reference sequence). The V end was cut by 5 bases, the J end by 2 bases, with 9 bases between. This CDR3 region has 13 residues. The CDR3 sequence: CASSTPGNYGYTF. The CDR3 nucleotides are TGTGCCAGCAGCACCCCGGGAAACTATGGCTACACCTTC.

This clonotype was counted between two and nine times. This chain connects TRBV11-2 to TRBJ2-7, with a tentative D call TRBD1 (5 bases). The V gene's germline CDR1 is SGHAT and CDR2 FQNNGV. Trimming shortened V by 3 bases and J by 2 bases, and 11 bases separated the two germline ends. CDR3 size: 14 residues. For the CDR3, the DNA is TGTGCCAGCAGCTTCCCCGACAGCCCCTACGAGCAGTACTTC. Residues: CASSFPDSPYEQYF. The whole variable domain, filled in from reference TRBV11-2 and TRBJ2-7, reads EAGVAQSPRYKIIEKRQSVAFWCNPISGHATLYWYQQILGQGPKLLIQFQNNGVVDDSQLPKDRFSAERLKGVDSTLKIQPAKLEDSAVYLCASSFPDSPYEQYFGPGTRLTVT.

In its sample, this clonotype was seen many times. V is TRBV6-1 and J is TRBJ1-2; D is uncertain. CDR3 length: 13 residues. CDR1 and CDR2 (germline): MNHNS, SASEGT. Trimming left V 6 bases short and J 2 bases short, with 10 bases between. The DNA of the CDR3 is TGTGCCAGCAGCCACCGGGAAAACTATGGCTACACCTTC. Amino acid sequence: CASSHRENYGYTF.

The chain is built from TRBV12-3 or TRBV12-4 and TRBJ1-1; 7 bases map to TRBD1. J lost 4 bases, V lost 7 bases, and 12 bases had no gene match. The CDR3 runs to 15 residues. The CDR3 coding sequence is TGTGCCAGCACTCCCAGACAGGGTAGGTGCACTGAAGCTTTCTTT. Its protein is CASTPRQGRCTEAFF.

This clonotype was seen at least ten times. J is TRBJ2-7 and V is TRBV5-6, with 12 bases matching TRBD2. Germline CDR1 is SGHDT and CDR2 is YYEEEE. The V and J ends lost 4 bases and 4 bases, in that order; junction bases with no gene match: 12. CDR3 length: 17 amino acids. CDR3 in amino acids: CASSRKPGLAGRYEQYF. CDR3 bases: TGTGCCAGCAGCCGAAAACCAGGACTAGCGGGAAGATACGAGCAGTACTTC.